The 17 T cell receptor beta chains reported below all come from one sample, sequenced in a study of T cells in Graves' hyperthyroidism and ophthalmopathy. TCR beta CDR3 sequences were amplified from RNA transcripts. The TCR CDR3 was amplified in a first-round RT-PCR using the HTBI primer set. From the multiplex PCR reads, TCRdb called clonotypes with MiXCR, one entry per CDR3 protein. The sample lists approximately 570,000 distinct CDR3 sequences; 20% were seen once. Sequenced sample: blood. Receptors originate from a man aged 40-55 years with Graves' ophthalmopathy.

Only a few counts were recorded for this clonotype. The V and J genes are TRBV3-1 and TRBJ2-7, with TRBD2 identical over 8 bases. V shed 4 bases and J 2 bases; nucleotides not matched to a gene: 10. CDR1 is LGHDT, CDR2 YNNKEL, per germline (reference sequence). The CDR3 spans 16 residues. The CDR3, as DNA: TGTGCCAGCAGCCTTTGGAGCGGGGGCCTCGCCTACGAGCAGTACTTC. Its protein product is CASSLWSGGLAYEQYF.

The count of this clonotype is one. This may be a read error: a much more frequent sequence differs by one nucleotide. The conserved phenylalanine or tryptophan normally closing the CDR3 is absent here, so this likely arose from a read error. V gene TRBV7-2 combines with J gene TRBJ2-3; a possible D gene is TRBD2 (6 bases). Germline values: CDR1 SGHTA, CDR2 FQGNSA. V dropped 3 bases and J dropped 6 bases, with 16 bases sitting between them. The CDR3 extends over 15 amino acids. The CDR3 sequence: CASSFGLPSSDTQYS. CDR3 nucleotides: TGTGCCAGCAGCTTTGGACTACCCTCATCGGATACGCAGTATTCT.

The chain combines TRBV2 with TRBJ2-1, with 8 bases aligning to TRBD2. The CDR3 is 15 residues long. CDR1 SNHLY and CDR2 FYNNEI come from the germline V gene. V dropped 7 bases and J dropped 5; count of bases not matched to a gene: 10. DNA of the CDR3: TGTGCCAGCATCCGATGGACTAGCTTTAACAATGAGCAGTTCTTC. This gives the protein CASIRWTSFNNEQFF.

The chain links TRBV7-8 to TRBJ2-7, with D tentatively TRBD2 (5 bases). From germline, CDR1 is SGHVS and CDR2 FQNEAQ. The CDR3 length is 14 residues. The V gene lost 5 bases and the J gene lost 3 bases, with 14 bases spanning the gap. CDR3 DNA: TGTGCCAGCAGCCCTTCGGAGAGCGGCTACGAGCAGTACTTC. This gives the protein CASSPSESGYEQYF.

Turning to this clonotype: The junction shows a germline mismatch at one end, possibly a read error. DNA for the CDR3: TGTGCCAGCAGCCAAGACCCCTTTGGGGGGAGTAGGGGGAATGAGCAGTTCTTC. Protein: CASSQDPFGGSRGNEQFF. J is TRBJ2-1 and V is TRBV4-1, with D tentatively TRBD1 or TRBD2 (6 bases each). The CDR3 totals 18 residues. The V gene's germline CDR1 is MGHRA and CDR2 YSYEKL.

This clonotype was recorded a few times. The V call is TRBV9, the J call TRBJ2-7, with 8 bases aligning to TRBD2. This CDR3 has 14 amino acids. After removal of 6 bases from V and 5 bases from J, the junction contained 10 bases not matched to a gene. The germline CDR1 and CDR2 sequences are SGDLS and YYNGEE. The CDR3 protein is CASNGGGAGDEQYF. The CDR3 nucleotides read TGTGCCAGCAACGGGGGGGGTGCGGGGGACGAGCAGTACTTC.

This clonotype has at least ten counts. The chain joins TRBV7-9 to TRBJ1-2, with 7 nucleotides matching TRBD1. CDR1 is SEHNR and CDR2 is FQNEAQ in the germline V gene (reference sequence). With 1 base clipped from V and 3 bases from J, the junction kept 2 bases outside the gene matches. The CDR3 loop spans 14 amino acids. CDR3 DNA: TGTGCCAGCAGCTTAGTCGGGACAGACTATGGCTACACCTTC. Amino acid sequence: CASSLVGTDYGYTF.

This clonotype was recorded a few times. V gene TRBV6-2 or TRBV6-3 combines with J gene TRBJ1-3; no firm D call. The V gene lost 5 bases and the J gene lost 4 bases, with 15 bases spanning the gap. Germline lookup yields CDR1 MNHEY and CDR2 SVGEGT. The CDR3 runs 15 residues. The CDR3 bases are TGTGCCAGCAGTCCCAGTCGGACCACAGGAAACACCATATATTTT. Amino acids: CASSPSRTTGNTIYF.

The chain is built from TRBV29-1 and TRBJ2-5, with D unresolved. V was trimmed by 7 bases and J by 2 bases, leaving 14 bases between them. This CDR3 comprises 13 residues. Per the germline V gene, CDR1 is SQVTM and CDR2 is ANQGSEA. CDR3 loop: CSAEYTLQETQYF. CDR3 DNA: TGCAGCGCCGAATACACCTTACAAGAGACCCAGTACTTC.

This chain uses TRBV30 with TRBJ2-3, with TRBD2 matching 8 bases. The CDR3 length is 12 residues. The germline V gene has CDR1 GTSNPN and CDR2 SVGIG (reference sequence). V was pared by 2 bases and J by 13 bases, with 8 bases of the junction left unmatched. CDR3 in amino acids: CAWSTSGDQEYF. The CDR3 DNA follows: TGTGCCTGGAGTACTAGCGGAGACCAAGAGTATTTT.

This clonotype was detected many times. The chain recombines TRBV20-1 with TRBJ2-1, with 9 bases fitting TRBD1. The germline gives CDR1 DFQATT, CDR2 SNEGSKA (reference sequence). J lost 5 bases, V lost 4 bases, and 12 bases had no gene match. The CDR3 length is 16 residues. CDR3 in amino acids: CSAITLGTGWDNEQFF. DNA of the CDR3: TGCAGTGCTATCACACTCGGGACAGGGTGGGACAATGAGCAGTTCTTC.

The CDR3 DNA reads as TGTGCCAGCAGTTTAGGCACCCAGATAGCCAAAAACATTCAGTACTTC. This gives the protein CASSLGTQIAKNIQYF. The J gene is TRBJ2-4, the V gene TRBV12-3 or TRBV12-4; unclear D gene. Trimming took 1 base from V and 0 from J, leaving 10 bases between them. The CDR3 has 16 amino acids.

This clonotype has more than one count but fewer than ten. Written as DNA, the CDR3 is TGCGCCAGTAGGGGTACGAATGAAAAACTGTTTTTT. Protein sequence: CASRGTNEKLFF. This rearrangement joins TRBV5-1 to TRBJ1-4; D possibly corresponds to TRBD1 (5 bases). CDR1 and CDR2 (germline): SGHRS, YFSETQ. This CDR3 is built from 12 residues. The V gene lost 8 bases and the J gene lost 5 bases, with 10 bases spanning the gap.

The chain links TRBV12-5 to TRBJ1-3, with D tentatively TRBD1 (5 bases). The V and J ends lost 6 bases and 0 bases respectively, with 12 bases between them. The CDR3 sequence is 15 residues long. Germline V gene sequence: CDR1 LGHNT, CDR2 FRNRAP. The CDR3 reads CASGFGQGSGNTIYF. DNA for the CDR3: TGTGCTAGTGGCTTTGGCCAGGGCTCTGGAAACACCATATATTTT.

The chain uses TRBV28 and TRBJ2-2; TRBD2 matches 9 bases. Germline CDR1 is MDHEN and CDR2 is SYDVKM. The CDR3 length is 17 residues. The V and J ends lost 8 bases and 7 bases, in that order; junction bases with no gene match: 17. CDR3 in DNA: TGTGCCAGCTCAGGGCAGTCTCGCGGGAGGGCCGTCGGGGAGCTGTTTTTT. Its protein product is CASSGQSRGRAVGELFF.

The genes are TRBV2 and TRBJ2-5; D is uncertain. Per germline, CDR1 SNHLY and CDR2 FYNNEI. This CDR3 is built from 11 residues. V gave up 7 bases and J gave up 5 bases, with 8 bases separating them. CDR3 sequence reads: CASKEGETQYF. CDR3 bases: TGTGCCAGCAAAGAAGGGGAGACCCAGTACTTC.

At least ten counts were recorded for this clonotype. The chain carries TRBV7-2 and TRBJ2-4, with 7 bases matching TRBD1. The CDR3 is made up of 15 amino acids. V shed 3 bases, J shed 9 bases, and the junction held 11 bases outside the gene matches. CDR1 SGHTA and CDR2 FQGNSA come from the germline V gene. The CDR3 nucleotides read TGTGCCAGCAGCTTCGGACAGGTTGCCACGGGCATTCAGTACTTC. Translation gives CASSFGQVATGIQYF.